A selection of T cell receptor beta chains follows, all from one sample in a study of vaccination effects on CD4 cells after COVID-19. Some clones are missing from TCRdb's copy, which holds only in-frame ones; the method was immunoSEQ multiplex PCR. The top ten clones hold 5.4% of a sample with roughly 46,000 clones, under 85% of them seen once. Which antigens these TCRs recognize remains unknown. This sample comprised CD4+ T cells from PBMCs cultured without peptide, obtained after COVID-19 vaccination. The receptors originated from a human donor who had a prior SARS-CoV-2 infection. CDR3s include the opening cysteine and the closing phenylalanine or tryptophan. D genes are given only for firm matches. A row's size may be missing; if present it is once, few, many or a size class.

J: TRBJ1-5
size: .
V: TRBV7-8
D: .
CDR3: CASSRGRDQPQHF

J: TRBJ2-7
size: .
V: TRBV6-5
D: TRBD1
CDR3: CASSYSFVTGFYEQYF

J: TRBJ2-3
size: .
V: TRBV5-1
D: TRBD2
CDR3: CASSLGTSGSHTQYF

J: TRBJ2-5
size: few
V: TRBV5-1
D: .
CDR3: CASSLAGWETQYF

J: TRBJ1-2
size: .
V: TRBV9
D: .
CDR3: CASSGYDPAIYGYTF

J: TRBJ2-1
size: .
V: TRBV6-5
D: .
CDR3: CASSYGGGRYNEQFF

J: TRBJ2-7
size: .
V: TRBV3-1/TRBV3-2
D: TRBD1
CDR3: CASSSRDRDYEQYF

J: TRBJ2-5
size: once
V: TRBV28
D: TRBD2
CDR3: CASSLGAGVSETQYF

J: TRBJ2-7
size: .
V: TRBV7-2
D: .
CDR3: CASSLATAWSSYEQYF

J: TRBJ2-3
size: .
V: TRBV7-9
D: .
CDR3: CASSLAAGDTQYF

J: TRBJ2-7
size: .
V: TRBV7-8
D: .
CDR3: CASSLRRYEQYF

J: TRBJ2-7
size: .
V: TRBV5-1
D: TRBD1
CDR3: CASSQDRGPKYF

J: TRBJ2-7
size: .
V: TRBV7-2
D: TRBD2
CDR3: CASSLEGLVYEQYF

J: TRBJ2-1
size: .
V: TRBV11-3
D: TRBD2
CDR3: CASSFGLAGHEQFF

J: TRBJ2-3
size: .
V: TRBV30
D: .
CDR3: CAWTPIGGRGTDTQYF

J: TRBJ1-1
size: .
V: TRBV10-3
D: .
CDR3: CAIRGGIDEAFF

J: TRBJ1-4
size: .
V: TRBV5-5
D: .
CDR3: CASSLSFLAATNEKLFF

J: TRBJ2-7
size: .
V: TRBV30
D: TRBD1
CDR3: CAWSPQGAPSSYEQYF